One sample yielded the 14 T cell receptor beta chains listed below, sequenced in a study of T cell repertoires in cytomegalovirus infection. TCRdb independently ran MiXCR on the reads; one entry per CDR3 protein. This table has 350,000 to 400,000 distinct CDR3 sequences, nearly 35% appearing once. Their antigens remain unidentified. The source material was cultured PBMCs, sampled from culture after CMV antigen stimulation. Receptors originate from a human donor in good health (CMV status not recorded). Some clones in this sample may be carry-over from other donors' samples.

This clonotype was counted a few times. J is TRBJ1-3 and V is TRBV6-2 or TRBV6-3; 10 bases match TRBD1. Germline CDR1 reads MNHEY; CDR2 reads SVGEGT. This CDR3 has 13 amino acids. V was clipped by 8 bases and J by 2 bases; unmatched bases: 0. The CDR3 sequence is CASDRGPGNTIYF. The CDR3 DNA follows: TGTGCCAGCGACAGGGGGCCTGGAAACACCATATATTTT.

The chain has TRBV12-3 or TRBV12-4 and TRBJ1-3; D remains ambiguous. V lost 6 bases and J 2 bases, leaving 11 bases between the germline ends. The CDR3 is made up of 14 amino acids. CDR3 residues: CASSSRLTGNTIYF. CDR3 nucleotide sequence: TGTGCCAGCAGCTCTAGGTTAACTGGAAACACCATATATTTT.

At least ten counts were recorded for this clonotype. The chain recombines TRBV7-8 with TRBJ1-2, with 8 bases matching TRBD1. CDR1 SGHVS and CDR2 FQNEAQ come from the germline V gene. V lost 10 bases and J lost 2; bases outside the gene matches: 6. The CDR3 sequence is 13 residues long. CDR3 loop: CAIDRGLNYGYTF. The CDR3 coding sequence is TGTGCCATCGACAGGGGACTAAACTATGGCTACACCTTC. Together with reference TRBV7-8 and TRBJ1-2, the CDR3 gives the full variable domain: GAGVSQSPRYKVAKRGQDVALRCDPISGHVSLFWYQQALGQGPEFLTYFQNEAQLDKSGLPSDRFFAERPEGSVSTLKIQRTQQEDSAVYLCAIDRGLNYGYTFGSGTRLTVV.

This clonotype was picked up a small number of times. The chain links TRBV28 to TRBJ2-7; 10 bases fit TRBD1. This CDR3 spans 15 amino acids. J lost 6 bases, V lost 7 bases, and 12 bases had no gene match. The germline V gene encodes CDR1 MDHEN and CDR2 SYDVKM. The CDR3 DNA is TGTGCCAGCACTAGAGGGGACAGGGGTAAGGGCGAGCAGTACTTC. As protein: CASTRGDRGKGEQYF. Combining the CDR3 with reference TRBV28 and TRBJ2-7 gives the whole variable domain DVKVTQSSRYLVKRTGEKVFLECVQDMDHENMFWYRQDPGLGLRLIYFSYDVKMKEKGDIPEGYSVSREKKERFSLILESASTNQTSMYLCASTRGDRGKGEQYFGPGTRLTVT.

CDR3 in amino acids: CASSLAPGTSDETQYF. The CDR3 bases are TGTGCCAGCAGCTTAGCCCCGGGAACATCGGACGAGACCCAGTACTTC. The V gene is TRBV11-2, the J gene TRBJ2-5; possibly TRBD2 for D (5 bases). CDR3 length: 16 amino acids. Trimming cost V 1 base and J 5 bases, with 17 bases left between them. Germline V gene sequence: CDR1 SGHAT, CDR2 FQNNGV.

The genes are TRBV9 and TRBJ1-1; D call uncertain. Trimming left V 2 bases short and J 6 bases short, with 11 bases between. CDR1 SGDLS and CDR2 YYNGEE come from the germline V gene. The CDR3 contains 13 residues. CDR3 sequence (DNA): TGTGCCAGCAGCGTTGACAATCTCGCTGAAGCTTTCTTT. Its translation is CASSVDNLAEAFF.

The CDR3 loop reads CATSRSRTEAQSSYNEQFF. CDR3 sequence (DNA): TGTGCCACCAGCAGATCGCGGACTGAAGCCCAGAGCTCCTACAATGAGCAGTTCTTC. The chain has TRBV15 and TRBJ2-1; possible D gene TRBD2, 5 bases. Trimming took off 2 bases at V and 0 bases at J, with 20 bases between the two ends. Germline CDR1 and CDR2: LNHNV and YYDKDF (reference sequence). This CDR3 spans 19 amino acids.

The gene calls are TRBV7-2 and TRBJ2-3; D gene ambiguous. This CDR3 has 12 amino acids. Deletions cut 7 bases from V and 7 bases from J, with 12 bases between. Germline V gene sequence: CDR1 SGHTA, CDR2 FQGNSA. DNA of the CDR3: TGTGCCAGCACCTCATCGGGTAATACGCAGTATTTT. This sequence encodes CASTSSGNTQYF.

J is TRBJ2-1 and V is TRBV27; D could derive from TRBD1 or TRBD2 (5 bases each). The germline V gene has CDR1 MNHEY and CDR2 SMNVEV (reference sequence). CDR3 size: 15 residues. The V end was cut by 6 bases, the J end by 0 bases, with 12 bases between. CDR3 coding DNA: TGTGCCAGCAGCGGGACGGCCAGCTCCTACAATGAGCAGTTCTTC. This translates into CASSGTASSYNEQFF.

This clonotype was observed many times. CDR3 DNA sequence: TGTGCCAGCAGCTTAGCGGGCGTCGGTGAGCAGTTCTTC. Encoded protein: CASSLAGVGEQFF. V is TRBV7-8 and J is TRBJ2-1, with D unclear. The V and J ends lost 0 bases and 9 bases respectively, with 9 bases between them. The CDR3 is made up of 13 amino acids. Per the germline V gene, CDR1 is SGHVS and CDR2 is FQNEAQ. Full variable domain (rest looked up from reference TRBV7-8 and TRBJ2-1): GAGVSQSPRYKVAKRGQDVALRCDPISGHVSLFWYQQALGQGPEFLTYFQNEAQLDKSGLPSDRFFAERPEGSVSTLKIQRTQQEDSAVYLCASSLAGVGEQFFGPGTRLTVL.

CDR3 sequence: CASSSTGGNMNQPQHF. CDR3 DNA: TGTGCCAGCAGCTCCACAGGGGGTAATATGAATCAGCCCCAGCATTTT. The gene calls are TRBV11-2 and TRBJ1-5, with TRBD1 identical over 8 bases. CDR1 SGHAT and CDR2 FQNNGV come from the germline V gene. V lost 4 bases to trimming and J lost 4 bases; unmatched junction nucleotides: 9. There are 16 residues in the CDR3.

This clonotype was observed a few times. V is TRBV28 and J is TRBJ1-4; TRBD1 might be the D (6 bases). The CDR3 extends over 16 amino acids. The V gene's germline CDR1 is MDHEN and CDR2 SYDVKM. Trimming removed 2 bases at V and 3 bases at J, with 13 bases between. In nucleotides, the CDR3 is TGTGCCAGCAGTTTAATAGGGGGTAGGGCTAATGAAAAACTGTTTTTT. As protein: CASSLIGGRANEKLFF. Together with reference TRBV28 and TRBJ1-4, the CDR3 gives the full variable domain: DVKVTQSSRYLVKRTGEKVFLECVQDMDHENMFWYRQDPGLGLRLIYFSYDVKMKEKGDIPEGYSVSREKKERFSLILESASTNQTSMYLCASSLIGGRANEKLFFGSGTQLSVL.

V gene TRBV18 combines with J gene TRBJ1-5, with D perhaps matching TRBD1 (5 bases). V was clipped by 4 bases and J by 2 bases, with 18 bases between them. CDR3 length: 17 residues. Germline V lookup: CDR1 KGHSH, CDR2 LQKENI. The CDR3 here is CASSQPGVSMGNQPQHF. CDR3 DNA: TGTGCCAGCTCACAACCGGGGGTTTCTATGGGCAATCAGCCCCAGCATTTT.

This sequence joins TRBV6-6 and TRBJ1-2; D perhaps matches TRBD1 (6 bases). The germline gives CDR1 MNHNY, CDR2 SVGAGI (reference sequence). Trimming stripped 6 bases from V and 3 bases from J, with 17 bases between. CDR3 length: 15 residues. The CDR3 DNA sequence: TGTGCCAGCAGCAACCCAGGGGTTTATTACTATGGCTACACCTTC. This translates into CASSNPGVYYYGYTF.